This TCR beta chain was recovered during a study of molecular identifiers for immune sequencing clone quantification (dated by TCRdb to the late 2010s). Background on the whole study: For a replicate experiment, the RNA from either 20,000 or 100,000 naive CD8 T cells was divided into five aliquots, and four of those aliquots went on to sequencing. This methods study benchmarked molecular-identifier clustering-based TCR repertoire sequencing (MIDCIRS) and TCR RNA copy counting, using CD8 T cells to do so.

Library preparation used PCR. Sequencing instrument: Illumina HiSeq 4000. Preparation of bulk TCR libraries followed a previously described approach, with the TCR primers listed in Table S5. The Qiagen AllPrep DNA/RNA kit was used to purify total RNA. Before analysis, reads from multiple sequencing runs of the same library were pooled. The authors' analysis ran thus. Reads were retained only if an exact TCR constant sequence was present, and the retained reads were trimmed to 150 nt and grouped according to their 12-nt molecular barcodes. Within each barcode group, reads were sub-clustered at a 15% Levenshtein threshold, and quality-weighted consensus sequences were built per RNA molecule. Non-functional sequences were filtered out, along with any lower-count sequence sitting one edit away from another sequence. On the basis of fitting two negative binomial distributions, barcode sub-clusters with fewer than 20% of the maximum read count were discarded. TCRdb itself trimmed the public reads at Q25 with fastp, ran MiXCR and retained productive beta chains. Rows with a matching CDR3 protein are joined into one entry that keeps the most common DNA and genes. For this entry, the V and J calls and clone size follow TCRdb and not the study's own pipeline. Within this sample are about 320,000 distinct CDR3 sequences, with about a fifth of them counted one time only. The ten biggest clones cover 0.81% of the sample.

The germline V end is reduced by 6 bases and the J end by 2 bases; junction bases left unmatched: 7. Inclusive of the bounding cysteine and phenylalanine, the CDR3 is 15 residues long. Left in the record is the CDR3 DNA by itself, 45 bases read in frame from the first base. Taken from the germline V gene, the CDR1 and CDR2 loops are MDHEN and SYDVKM. Broader findings and caveats from the paper: Highly expanded clone sizes could be underestimated because identical TCR molecules may share a barcode. In CMV-specific effector cells, over 99% of molecules were held by clones above 20 RNA copies, whereas under 1% of molecules were held by such clones in naive cells. Without barcode sub-clustering, chimeric consensus sequences inflated TCR diversity; chimeras reached as high as 47%. Even against a background of about a million naive CD8 T cells, spiked-in Jurkat TCR RNA amounting to a single cell's worth was reported to be detectable. The naive libraries included spiked-in Jurkat TCR RNA (roughly eleven copies' worth), and this Jurkat TCR RNA is not part of the donor repertoire. Modeling indicated around 3.2 TCR RNA copies recovered per cell, compared with about 9.7 by digital PCR, which implies a capture efficiency of around 30%.

Libraries of naive CD8 T cells were built from anywhere between about 17,000 and 1,000,000 sorted cells, with 10%, 30% or 50% of the purified RNA used. Naive CD8 T cells were FACS-sorted as CD8+CD4-CCR7+CD45RA+ on a BD FACSAria II into RLT Plus buffer. To test detection sensitivity, Jurkat RNA equivalent to roughly eleven TCR copies was spiked into samples of about 19,000-1,100,000 naive CD8 T cells. CD8 T cells were enriched using RosetteSep CD8+ T Cell Enrichment Cocktail and Ficoll-Paque, and the enriched cells then underwent ACK red cell lysis. There are many counts of this clonotype. The clone's antigen remains unknown. The record has no base qualities; no much larger clone is one base away.

This receptor chain uses TRBV28 and TRBJ2-7; 10 central bases correspond to TRBD1. The sequenced sample was naive CD8+ T cells from blood, with Jurkat cell RNA spiked in. What the cell subset or site label conveys for this sample: FACS-sorted CD8+CD4-CCR7+CD45RA+ naive T cells. This clonotype originated in a human donor in good health. Some libraries in this study had Jurkat cell RNA spiked in. The nucleotide sequence is given as TGTGCCAGCAGGCCCGGGACAGGGGTTGCCTACGAGCAGTACTTC. Translated, it gives CASRPGTGVAYEQYF.